Below, one T cell receptor (beta chain) is given with its context. The data were taken from a study of cytomegalovirus exposure and HLA in healthy donors. The PCR used 60 Vbeta and 13 Jbeta primers. Repertoires were generated with immunoSEQ multiplex PCR, while TCRdb's copy carries only in-frame clones and drops some. Here the sample spans about 160,000 clones, roughly 72% being singletons. The CDR3 is 17 residues long. Germline V gene data show CDR1 as MGHRA and CDR2 as YSYEKL. V was trimmed by 0 bases and J by 2 bases, leaving 11 bases between them. The chain employs TRBV4-1 and TRBJ1-6, with a possible D match to TRBD1 (5 bases). The receptor's source is a man aged 35-49 years in good health and CMV-seropositive. Sequenced input: PBMCs. The CDR3 region has the DNA TGCGCCAGCAGCCAAGATCCGGCAGGGCCCTATAATTCACCCCTCCACTTT. This sequence encodes CASSQDPAGPYNSPLHF.